Below, 18 T cell receptor beta chains from the same sample are listed, as sequenced in a study of blood T cell repertoires in COVID-19. Assay: immunoSEQ multiplex PCR; the TCRdb copy retains only in-frame clones and omits some. Of 150,000 or so clones in the sample, about 89% are singletons; the top ten hold approximately 0.55%. Sequenced: peripheral blood. The origin of the receptors is a man aged 50-59 years with acute or convalescent COVID-19.

This sequence joins TRBV2 and TRBJ2-7; a weak D match, TRBD1 (5 bases). Trimming took 6 bases from V and 0 from J, leaving 15 bases between them. The CDR3 runs 15 residues. Germline assignment: CDR1 SNHLY and CDR2 FYNNEI. As DNA, the CDR3 is TGTGCCAGCAGCCCCGACAGATCCCTCTCCTACGAGCAGTACTTC. Encoded protein: CASSPDRSLSYEQYF.

This chain uses TRBV19 with TRBJ2-1; perhaps TRBD2 as D (5 bases). Trimming removed 8 bases from V and 3 bases from J, with 17 bases in between. CDR3 length equals 15 residues. Germline lookup yields CDR1 LNHDA and CDR2 SQIVND (reference sequence). CDR3 region: CASGEGSGLYNEQFF. CDR3 nucleotide sequence: TGTGCCAGTGGGGAAGGGAGCGGTCTCTACAATGAGCAGTTCTTC.

The gene calls are TRBV12-3 or TRBV12-4 and TRBJ2-7, with 9 bases fitting TRBD1. The junction had 6 bases not matched to a gene; V was cut back by 6 bases and J by 6 bases. The CDR3 covers 13 residues. CDR3 DNA: TGTGCCAGCAGGGGACAGGGTTGGGTCGAGCAGTACTTC. Its protein product is CASRGQGWVEQYF.

The chain employs TRBV20-1 and TRBJ2-7, with 12 bases aligning to TRBD1. The germline V gene has CDR1 DFQATT and CDR2 SNEGSKA (reference sequence). This CDR3 spans 15 amino acids. J was trimmed by 5 bases and V by 3 bases; bases with no gene match: 8. The DNA for the CDR3 is TGCAGTGCTAGTCTATCCGGGACAGGGGGCCACGAGCAGTACTTC. It specifies CSASLSGTGGHEQYF.

The chain recombines TRBV6-5 with TRBJ2-5, with a weak D call TRBD2 (5 bases). The CDR3 has 14 residues. V lost 7 bases and J 4 bases, leaving 16 bases between the germline ends. Germline CDR1 reads MNHEY; CDR2 reads SVGAGI. The CDR3 spells CASTNIGRGETQYF. The CDR3 DNA reads TGTGCCAGCACTAACATCGGACGGGGAGAGACCCAGTACTTC.

CDR3 protein: CASSVEGVWRNEQFF. The CDR3, as DNA: TGTGCCAGCAGCGTAGAGGGGGTATGGCGGAATGAGCAGTTCTTC. This chain uses TRBV9 with TRBJ2-1; TRBD1 might be the D (6 bases). V was cut by 0 bases and J by 7 bases, with 14 bases left in between. Germline V gene lookup returns CDR1 SGDLS and CDR2 YYNGEE. CDR3 size: 15 residues.

The rearrangement uses TRBV2 and TRBJ2-7; TRBD1 agrees at 9 bases. The CDR3 loop spans 14 amino acids. Germline-derived CDR1 and CDR2 are SNHLY and FYNNEI. The ends lost 7 bases at V and 12 bases at J; junction bases unmatched: 16. The CDR3 DNA follows: TGTGCCAGCATCGCTTCCGGGACAGGGATGATATTGTACTTC. The encoded protein is CASIASGTGMILYF.

The chain has TRBV11-3 and TRBJ2-6; 8 nucleotides agree with TRBD1. The CDR3 runs 17 residues. Trimming at V came to 5 bases and at J to 0 bases, leaving 6 bases not matched to a gene. The germline CDR1 and CDR2 sequences are SGHNT and YENEEA. CDR3 DNA sequence: TGTGCCAGCAGCAACGACAGGGGAGTCTCTGGGGCCAACGTCCTGACTTTC. Amino acids: CASSNDRGVSGANVLTF.

The rearrangement joins TRBV19 to TRBJ2-2; 11 bases map to TRBD2. With V trimmed by 5 bases and J by 6 bases, 2 bases remained unmatched. CDR1 and CDR2 from the germline V gene are LNHDA and SQIVND (reference sequence). The CDR3 contains 14 residues. The CDR3 DNA sequence: TGTGCCAGTAGTCTTAGCGGGGGGGCCGGGGAGCTGTTTTTT. Translating gives CASSLSGGAGELFF.

The V and J genes are TRBV30 and TRBJ1-5, with 7 bases aligning to TRBD1. The length of the CDR3 is 13 residues. V shed 2 bases and J 6 bases; nucleotides not matched to a gene: 4. Germline lookup yields CDR1 GTSNPN and CDR2 SVGIG (reference sequence). The CDR3 DNA reads as TGTGCCTGGAGTAAAAGGGGGCTTCAGCCCCAGCATTTT. Its protein is CAWSKRGLQPQHF.

This rearrangement joins TRBV18 to TRBJ1-1, with D tentatively TRBD1 (6 bases). The CDR3 length is 15 residues. Trimming left V 6 bases short and J 7 bases short, with 21 bases between. Germline V CDR1 and CDR2: KGHSH, LQKENI. The chain's CDR3 is CASSPSGGELVEAFF. The CDR3 DNA is TGTGCCAGCTCCCCTTCGGGGGGCGAATTAGTTGAAGCTTTCTTT.

This chain connects TRBV2 to TRBJ2-5; 9 nucleotides align to TRBD1. CDR3 size: 14 residues. The germline V gene has CDR1 SNHLY and CDR2 FYNNEI. The junction had 5 bases not matched to a gene; V was cut back by 7 bases and J by 2 bases. CDR3 coding DNA: TGTGCCAGCAATACAGGGGGCCCACAAGAGACCCAGTACTTC. This gives the protein CASNTGGPQETQYF.

The genes are TRBV7-8 and TRBJ2-3; D call uncertain. The CDR3 spans 12 residues. The V gene lost 5 bases and the J gene lost 6 bases, with 9 bases spanning the gap. The V gene's germline CDR1 is SGHVS and CDR2 FQNEAQ. The CDR3 DNA is TGTGCCAGCAGCGCCTATAAGGATACGCAGTATTTT. Amino acid sequence: CASSAYKDTQYF.

The rearrangement joins TRBV7-9 to TRBJ2-1; D unresolved. The V end was cut by 1 base, the J end by 0 bases, with 7 bases between. The CDR3 length is 15 residues. Germline-derived CDR1 and CDR2 are SEHNR and FQNEAQ (reference sequence). The CDR3 sequence: CASSLEMSSYNEQFF. As DNA, the CDR3 is TGTGCCAGCAGCTTAGAGATGAGCTCCTACAATGAGCAGTTCTTC.

This clone was found many times. The chain has TRBV11-3 and TRBJ2-7; D possibly corresponds to TRBD1 (6 bases). The CDR3 has 16 amino acids. Trimming stripped 5 bases from V and 6 bases from J, with 23 bases between. The germline CDR1 and CDR2 sequences are SGHNT and YENEEA. The CDR3 loop reads CASSPTQHFQGREQYF. DNA of the CDR3: TGTGCCAGCAGCCCCACCCAGCATTTCCAGGGGCGCGAGCAGTACTTC. The whole variable domain, filled in from reference TRBV11-3 and TRBJ2-7, reads EAGVVQSPRYKIIEKKQPVAFWCNPISGHNTLYWYLQNLGQGPELLIRYENEEAVDDSQLPKDRFSAERLKGVDSTLKIQPAELGDSAVYLCASSPTQHFQGREQYFGPGTRLTVT.

The J gene is TRBJ1-6, the V gene TRBV4-2; D uncertain. The CDR3 covers 14 residues. Germline CDR1 is LGHNA and CDR2 is YNFKEQ. V lost 0 bases to trimming and J lost 14 bases, with 14 bases between them. In DNA form, the CDR3 reads TGTGCCAGCAGCCAAGATATCCCGTCGGTAGCCCTCCACTTT. This sequence encodes CASSQDIPSVALHF.

The rearrangement joins TRBV27 to TRBJ2-5, with 10 bases that match TRBD2. CDR3 length: 14 residues. The germline V gene has CDR1 MNHEY and CDR2 SMNVEV (reference sequence). V lost 5 bases, J lost 4 bases, and 4 bases stayed unmatched. For the CDR3, the DNA is TGTGCCAGCAGTCCCCGACTAGCGGGAGAGACCCAGTACTTC. Amino acid sequence: CASSPRLAGETQYF.

The V and J genes are TRBV10-1 and TRBJ1-4; weak D call: TRBD1 (6 bases). The germline V gene has CDR1 WNHNN and CDR2 SYGVQD (reference sequence). The CDR3 is 14 amino acids. Trimming stripped 8 bases from V and 2 bases from J, with 12 bases between. Here the CDR3 DNA reads TGCGCCAGCGCACAGGGTGGGACTAATGAAAAACTGTTTTTT. It specifies CASAQGGTNEKLFF.